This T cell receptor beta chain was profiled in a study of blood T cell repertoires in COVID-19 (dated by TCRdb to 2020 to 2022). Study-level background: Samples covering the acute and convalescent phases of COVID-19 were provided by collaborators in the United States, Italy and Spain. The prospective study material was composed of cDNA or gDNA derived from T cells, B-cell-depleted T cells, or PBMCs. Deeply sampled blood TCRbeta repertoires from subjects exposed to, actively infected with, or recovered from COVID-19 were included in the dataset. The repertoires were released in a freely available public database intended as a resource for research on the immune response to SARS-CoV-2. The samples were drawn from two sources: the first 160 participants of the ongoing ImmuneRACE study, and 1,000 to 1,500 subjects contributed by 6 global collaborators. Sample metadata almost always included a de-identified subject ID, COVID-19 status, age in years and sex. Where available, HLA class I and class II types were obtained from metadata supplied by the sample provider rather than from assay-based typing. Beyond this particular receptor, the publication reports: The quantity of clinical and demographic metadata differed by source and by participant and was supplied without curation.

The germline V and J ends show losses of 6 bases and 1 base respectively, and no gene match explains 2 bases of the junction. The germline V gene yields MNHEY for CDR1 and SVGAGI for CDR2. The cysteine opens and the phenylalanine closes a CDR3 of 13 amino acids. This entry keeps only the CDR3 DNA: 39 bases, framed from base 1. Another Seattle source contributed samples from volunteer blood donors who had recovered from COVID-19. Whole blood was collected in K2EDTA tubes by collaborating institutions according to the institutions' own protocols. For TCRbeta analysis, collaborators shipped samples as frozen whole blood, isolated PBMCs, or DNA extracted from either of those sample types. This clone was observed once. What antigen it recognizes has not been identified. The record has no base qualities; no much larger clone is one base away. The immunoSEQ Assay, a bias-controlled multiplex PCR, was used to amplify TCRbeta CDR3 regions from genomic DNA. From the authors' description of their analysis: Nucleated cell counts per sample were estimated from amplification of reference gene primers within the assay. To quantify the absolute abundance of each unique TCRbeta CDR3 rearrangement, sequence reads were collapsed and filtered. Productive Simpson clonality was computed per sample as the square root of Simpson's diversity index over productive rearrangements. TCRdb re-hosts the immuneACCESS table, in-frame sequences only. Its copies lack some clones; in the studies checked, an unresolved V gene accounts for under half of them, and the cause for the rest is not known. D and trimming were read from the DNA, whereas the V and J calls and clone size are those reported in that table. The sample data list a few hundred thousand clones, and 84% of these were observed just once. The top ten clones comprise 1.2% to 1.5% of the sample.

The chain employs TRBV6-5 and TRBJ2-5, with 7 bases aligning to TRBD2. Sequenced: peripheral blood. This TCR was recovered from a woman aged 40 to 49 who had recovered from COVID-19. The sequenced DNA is TGTGCCAGCAGACCTAGCGGCCAAGAGACCCAGTACTTC. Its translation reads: CASRPSGQETQYF.